This TCR beta chain was documented in a study of preoperative IRX-2 immunotherapy in early breast cancer. Noted treatment: preoperative locoregional IRX-2 cytokine immunotherapy. Preoperative locoregional IRX-2 cytokine immunotherapy was tested in the phase Ib source study. The table came from immunoSEQ multiplex PCR; TCRdb's copy has only in-frame clones and leaves some out. The table includes under 40,000 clones, 90% to 95% detected once. This specimen was collected from a patient treated with IRX-2 immunotherapy. The clonotype was recovered from a human donor with breast cancer.

CDR3: CASSLFSTGTYNEQFF. The DNA for the CDR3 is TGTGCCAGCAGCTTATTTAGCACCGGGACCTACAATGAGCAGTTCTTC. V usage is TRBV9 and J usage is TRBJ2-1, with D possibly being TRBD2 (5 bases). The germline V gene encodes CDR1 SGDLS and CDR2 YYNGEE. This CDR3 comprises 16 residues. The germline V and J ends were trimmed by 4 bases and 2 bases, with 16 bases remaining between them.